Presented here are 24 T cell receptor beta chains from one specimen sequenced in a study of blood T cell repertoires in COVID-19 (dated by TCRdb to 2018 to 2020). The method behind the library was the immunoSEQ multiplex PCR assay. TCRdb re-hosts the immuneACCESS table, in-frame sequences only. Its copies lack some clones; in the studies checked, an unresolved V gene accounts for under half of them, and the cause for the rest is not known. This sample is represented by roughly 70,000 clones; about 70% of them were singletons. The ten largest account for approximately 24% of the sample. Source material: peripheral blood. These TCRs come from a man aged 55 to 70 with acute or convalescent COVID-19.

On this clone itself: Other DNA sequences in the same sample also yield this CDR3. The chain recombines TRBV3-1 (or the pseudogene TRBV3-2) with TRBJ1-6; no definite D call. Germline V CDR1 and CDR2: LGHDT, YNNKEL (reference sequence). The CDR3 is made up of 16 amino acids. The V and J ends lost 0 bases and 0 bases respectively, with 6 bases between them. The CDR3 nucleotides are TGTGCCAGCAGCCAAGATTCGAGCTCCTATAATTCACCCCTCCACTTT. It codes for CASSQDSSSYNSPLHF.

The chain links TRBV24-1 to TRBJ1-1, with unresolved D. The germline V and J ends were trimmed by 4 bases and 8 bases, with 13 bases remaining between them. The CDR3 length is 13 residues. Germline V CDR1 and CDR2: KGHDR, SFDVKD. CDR3 region: CATSDPYSDEAFF. For the CDR3, the DNA is TGTGCCACCAGTGACCCCTACAGTGACGAAGCTTTCTTT.

The chain is built from TRBV5-4 and TRBJ1-3; 11 bases map to TRBD1. V lost 4 bases, J lost 5 bases, and 11 bases stayed unmatched. Germline CDR1 reads SGHNT; CDR2 reads YYREEE (reference sequence). There are 17 residues in the CDR3. The CDR3 bases are TGTGCCAGCAGCGGACTACGGACAGGGGGCGATAGAAACACCATATATTTT. Translating it yields CASSGLRTGGDRNTIYF.

This clone appeared a single time. The chain uses TRBV5-1 and TRBJ2-7, with TRBD1 matching 9 bases. CDR3 size: 15 residues. V lost 1 base to trimming and J lost 3 bases; unmatched junction nucleotides: 5. CDR1 SGHRS and CDR2 YFSETQ come from the germline V gene. The CDR3 DNA follows: TGCGCCAGCAGCTTGTTGGGACAGGGTAACTACGAGCAGTACTTC. Protein: CASSLLGQGNYEQYF.

The chain couples TRBV5-5 to TRBJ2-7; maybe TRBD2 (6 bases). Deletions cut 2 bases from V and 6 bases from J, with 15 bases between. CDR1 and CDR2 from the germline V gene are SGHKS and YYEKEE (reference sequence). The CDR3 loop spans 14 amino acids. CDR3 DNA: TGTGCCAGCAGCTTCCTCCGGGACGGGGGCGAGCAGTACTTC. It specifies CASSFLRDGGEQYF.

The chain recombines TRBV5-5 with TRBJ1-2; TRBD1 aligns across 7 bases. CDR3 length: 18 amino acids. The J segment lost 3 bases and the V segment lost 2 bases, leaving 16 bases of the junction unmatched. Germline CDR1 and CDR2: SGHKS and YYEKEE (reference sequence). CDR3 DNA sequence: TGTGCCAGCAGCTTAACTGACCTCCAGACAGGGCCGCACTATGGCTACACCTTC. Amino acids: CASSLTDLQTGPHYGYTF.

This clone has just one count. The V gene is TRBV25-1, the J gene TRBJ1-1; D might be TRBD1 (6 bases). CDR1 MGHDK and CDR2 SYGVNS come from the germline V gene. This CDR3 is 14 amino acids long. Trimming took 6 bases from V and 8 from J, leaving 19 bases between them. CDR3 coding DNA: TGTGCCAGCAGACCTACTTTACAGGGCGGCGAAGCTTTCTTT. This encodes CASRPTLQGGEAFF.

This clone was counted a few times. The rearrangement uses TRBV6-1 and TRBJ1-1; D possibly corresponds to TRBD1 (6 bases). V was cut by 2 bases and J by 3 bases, with 10 bases left in between. Looked up from germline, CDR1 is MNHNS and CDR2 is SASEGT. The CDR3 runs 14 residues. The CDR3 region is CASSETGWDTEAFF. CDR3 sequence (DNA): TGTGCCAGCAGTGAAACAGGGTGGGACACTGAAGCTTTCTTT.

J is TRBJ2-4 and V is TRBV6-1, with 10 bases aligning to TRBD1. Per the germline V gene, CDR1 is MNHNS and CDR2 is SASEGT. The CDR3 totals 18 residues. The junction had 6 bases not matched to a gene; V was cut back by 1 base and J by 0 bases. CDR3 sequence reads: CASSEGKTGGAAKNIQYF. The CDR3 coding sequence is TGTGCCAGCAGTGAAGGCAAGACAGGGGGCGCAGCCAAAAACATTCAGTACTTC.

The V call is TRBV30, the J call TRBJ1-2; tentative D call: TRBD1 (6 bases). CDR1 and CDR2 from the germline V gene are GTSNPN and SVGIG (reference sequence). V was clipped by 2 bases and J by 0 bases, with 10 bases between them. This CDR3 is built from 14 residues. The CDR3 DNA follows: TGTGCCTGGAGTACAGGGATGACTAACTATGGCTACACCTTC. Translating gives CAWSTGMTNYGYTF.

J is TRBJ2-5 and V is TRBV7-9; 7 bases line up with TRBD2. V lost 4 bases, J lost 0 bases, and 11 bases stayed unmatched. The CDR3 spans 17 residues. Germline CDR1 reads SEHNR; CDR2 reads FQNEAQ (reference sequence). This CDR3 reads CASSSLREALYQETQYF. As DNA, the CDR3 is TGTGCCAGCAGCTCCCTACGGGAGGCCCTGTACCAAGAGACCCAGTACTTC.

CDR3 in DNA: TGCGCCAGCAGCTTGGCAGGGATCGATGGCTACACCTTC. Translated, it gives CASSLAGIDGYTF. The V call is TRBV5-1, the J call TRBJ1-2, with a weak D call TRBD1 (5 bases). Trimming cost V 0 bases and J 6 bases, with 9 bases left between them. Germline V gene data show CDR1 as SGHRS and CDR2 as YFSETQ. This CDR3 region has 13 residues.

This clone was seen a handful of times. The chain joins TRBV9 to TRBJ1-2; TRBD1 aligns across 11 bases. CDR1 and CDR2 (germline): SGDLS, YYNGEE. This CDR3 comprises 15 residues. Germline trimming cut 0 bases from V and 6 bases from J; bases unmatched to any gene: 4. As DNA, the CDR3 is TGTGCCAGCAGCGTAGTTGGACAGGGGGCGAATGGCTACACCTTC. This codes for CASSVVGQGANGYTF.

V and J are TRBV3-1 (or the pseudogene TRBV3-2) and TRBJ2-2; D uncertain. Germline values: CDR1 LGHDT, CDR2 YNNKEL (reference sequence). V lost 4 bases, J lost 0 bases, and 6 bases lay in between. The CDR3 spans 14 residues. CDR3 amino acids: CASSPRSNTGELFF. The CDR3, as DNA: TGTGCCAGCAGCCCCAGGTCGAACACCGGGGAGCTGTTTTTT.

The chain uses TRBV7-8 and TRBJ2-7; tentative D call: TRBD1 (6 bases). Germline lookup yields CDR1 SGHVS and CDR2 FQNEAQ. V was pared by 5 bases and J by 0 bases, with 20 bases between. This CDR3 region has 17 residues. The chain's CDR3 is CASSPQPTHRDSYEQYV. The DNA of the CDR3 is TGTGCCAGCAGCCCACAACCCACCCACAGGGACTCCTACGAGCAGTACGTC.

The chain recombines TRBV11-3 with TRBJ2-1, with TRBD2 identical over 9 bases. The CDR3 runs 17 residues. Germline-derived CDR1 and CDR2 are SGHNT and YENEEA. V shed 2 bases and J 6 bases; nucleotides not matched to a gene: 11. CDR3 coding DNA: TGTGCCAGCAGCTTACAGATAGCGGGAGTTCCGTTCAATGAGCAGTTCTTC. Its translation: CASSLQIAGVPFNEQFF.

The chain's CDR3 is CASRDAVGQGDLACCTDTQYF. The CDR3 DNA follows: TGTGCCAGCAGGGACGCCGTTGGACAGGGCGATCTGGCCTGTTGCACAGATACGCAGTATTTT. The chain uses TRBV6-4 and TRBJ2-3; 8 bases are shared with TRBD1. V was pared by 6 bases and J by 1 base, with 24 bases of the junction left unmatched. The length of the CDR3 is 21 residues. Germline CDR1 MRHNA, CDR2 SNTAGT.

The chain couples TRBV7-9 to TRBJ2-7, with D possibly being TRBD2 (6 bases). Trimming took 1 base from V and 3 from J, leaving 10 bases between them. The CDR3 contains 14 residues. Germline assignment: CDR1 SEHNR and CDR2 FQNEAQ (reference sequence). The CDR3 sequence is CASSLGGEDYEQYF. In DNA form, the CDR3 reads TGTGCCAGCAGCTTAGGGGGGGAGGACTACGAGCAGTACTTC.

The V gene is TRBV1, the J gene TRBJ2-5; the table's D call, TRBD2, was not checked against the DNA. TRBV1 is shown as a pseudogene. The CDR3 covers 16 residues. The CDR3: CTSSHFTSGGVETQYF. CDR3 DNA sequence: TGCACCAGCAGCCACTTCACTAGCGGGGGCGTAGAGACCCAGTACTTC.

The rearrangement links TRBV5-1 to TRBJ1-2, with TRBD1 matching over 7 bases. CDR1 SGHRS and CDR2 YFSETQ come from the germline V gene. This CDR3 contains 15 residues. The ends lost 0 bases at V and 6 bases at J; junction bases unmatched: 8. This CDR3 is CASSLETTGVHGYTF. In DNA, the CDR3 is TGCGCCAGCAGCTTGGAAACTACAGGGGTGCATGGCTACACCTTC.

This clone has only one observation. The rearrangement joins TRBV7-2 to TRBJ2-1; no clear D. CDR3 size: 16 residues. Trimming cost V 6 bases and J 2 bases, with 17 bases left between them. Germline CDR1 SGHTA, CDR2 FQGNSA. The CDR3 nucleotides read TGTGCCAGCAGTAGCCGCATCGGCTTTACCTACAATGAGCAGTTCTTC. Its protein product is CASSSRIGFTYNEQFF.

This clone qualifies as medium-sized. At one of its ends the junction is not consistent with the germline gene, which may arise from a read error. The chain links TRBV19 to TRBJ2-1; perhaps TRBD2 as D (7 bases). Germline CDR1 reads LNHDA; CDR2 reads SQIVND (reference sequence). The CDR3 consists of 14 residues. CDR3 loop: CASSMAGAYDEQFF. Here the CDR3 DNA reads TGTGCCAGTAGTATGGCGGGGGCCTACGATGAGCAGTTCTTC.

J is TRBJ1-6 and V is TRBV28; the D gene is possibly TRBD1 (5 bases). There are 15 residues in the CDR3. V lost 6 bases, J lost 9 bases, and 18 bases lay in between. Germline CDR1 MDHEN, CDR2 SYDVKM. This CDR3 reads CASSSGGGVRSPLHF. The CDR3 DNA reads as TGTGCCAGCAGCAGCGGGGGAGGGGTCCGTTCACCCCTCCACTTT.

The rearrangement links TRBV28 to TRBJ2-1; D remains unclear. The V and J ends lost 4 bases and 7 bases respectively, with 8 bases between them. CDR1 and CDR2 (germline): MDHEN, SYDVKM. The CDR3 is 12 amino acids. The CDR3 loop is CASSYTRNEQFF. The CDR3 bases are TGTGCCAGCAGTTATACACGTAATGAGCAGTTCTTC.